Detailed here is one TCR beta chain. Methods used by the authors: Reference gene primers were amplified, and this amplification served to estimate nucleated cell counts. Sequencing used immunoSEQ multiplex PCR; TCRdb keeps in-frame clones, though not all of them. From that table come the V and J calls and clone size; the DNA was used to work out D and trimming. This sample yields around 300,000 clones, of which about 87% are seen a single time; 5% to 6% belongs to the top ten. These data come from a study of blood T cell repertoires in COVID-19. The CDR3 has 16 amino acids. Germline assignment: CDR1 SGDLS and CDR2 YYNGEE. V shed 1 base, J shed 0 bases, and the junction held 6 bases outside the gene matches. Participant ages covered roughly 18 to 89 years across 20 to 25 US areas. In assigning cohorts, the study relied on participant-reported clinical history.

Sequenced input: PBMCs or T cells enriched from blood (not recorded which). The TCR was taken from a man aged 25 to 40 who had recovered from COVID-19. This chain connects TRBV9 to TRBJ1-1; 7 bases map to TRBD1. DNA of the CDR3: TGTGCCAGCAGCGTATCCGGACAGGTTGTGAACACTGAAGCTTTCTTT. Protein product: CASSVSGQVVNTEAFF.